This T cell receptor (beta chain) was profiled in a study of cytomegalovirus exposure and HLA in healthy donors. The CDR3 runs to 15 residues. Germline V lookup: CDR1 SGHRS, CDR2 YFSETQ. The junction had 8 bases not matched to a gene; V was cut back by 1 base and J by 5 bases. 60 Vbeta and 13 Jbeta primers were used in PCR. Profiled with immunoSEQ multiplex PCR; TCRdb holds only in-frame clones, not every one. This sample yields about 160,000 clones, of which around 77% are seen a single time; around 3.5% belongs to the top ten. This clone was counted between two and nine times. The TCR was taken from a man aged 25-40 years in good health and CMV-seropositive. Sequences were obtained from PBMCs. The chain joins TRBV5-1 to TRBJ2-7, with 8 bases identical to TRBD1. The CDR3 sequence is CASSLRQGARHEQYF. For the CDR3, the DNA is TGCGCCAGCAGCTTGAGGCAGGGGGCGCGCCACGAGCAGTACTTC.